These 18 T cell receptor beta chains came from one sample sequenced in a study of blood T cell repertoires in COVID-19. Repertoires were generated with immunoSEQ multiplex PCR, while TCRdb's copy carries only in-frame clones and drops some. The data contain around 260,000 clones, 75% to 90% of them seen just once; the ten biggest clones take up less than 3%. Sequenced material: peripheral blood. The receptors were gathered from a woman under 40 with active or convalescent COVID-19.

The gene calls are TRBV10-3 and TRBJ2-2; 14 positions agree with TRBD2. This CDR3 comprises 18 residues. V gave up 0 bases and J gave up 2 bases; unmatched junction bases: 2. The germline gives CDR1 ENHRY, CDR2 SYGVKD. The CDR3 spells CAISESGLAGANTGELFF. The CDR3, as DNA: TGTGCCATCAGTGAGTCGGGACTAGCGGGGGCCAACACCGGGGAGCTGTTTTTT.

The rearrangement uses TRBV5-4 and TRBJ1-2, with 7 bases aligning to TRBD1. The J segment lost 3 bases and the V segment lost 4 bases, leaving 3 bases of the junction unmatched. CDR1 is SGHNT, CDR2 YYREEE, per germline (reference sequence). The CDR3 extends over 13 amino acids. The CDR3 protein is CASSLDRDYGYTF. The CDR3 nucleotides are TGTGCCAGCAGCCTAGACAGGGACTATGGCTACACCTTC.

This clone was seen once. The chain is built from TRBV10-3 and TRBJ2-7; tentatively, D is TRBD2 (5 bases). Per germline, CDR1 ENHRY and CDR2 SYGVKD. CDR3 size: 15 residues. V was clipped by 2 bases and J by 0 bases, with 11 bases between them. CDR3 sequence reads: CAISEGLRSSYEQYF. In nucleotides, the CDR3 is TGTGCCATCAGTGAGGGACTGAGGAGCTCCTACGAGCAGTACTTC.

The chain is built from TRBV10-3 and TRBJ1-2, with a tentative D call TRBD1 (5 bases). CDR1 ENHRY and CDR2 SYGVKD come from the germline V gene. Trimming shortened V by 5 bases and J by 6 bases, and 13 bases separated the two germline ends. The length of the CDR3 is 13 residues. The CDR3 region has the DNA TGTGCCATCAGTAAGGAGACAGTGGATGGCTACACCTTC. Translated: CAISKETVDGYTF.

This clone was picked up one time. The gene calls are TRBV6-5 and TRBJ1-1; a weak D match, TRBD1 (5 bases). Trimming stripped 6 bases from V and 5 bases from J, with 16 bases between. The CDR3 is 14 amino acids. Germline-derived CDR1 and CDR2 are MNHEY and SVGAGI. In DNA form, the CDR3 reads TGTGCCAGCAGCGCCCAGGGTATCGAGACTGAAGCTTTCTTT. It translates to CASSAQGIETEAFF.

J is TRBJ1-6 and V is TRBV10-3, with TRBD1 matching over 7 bases. J was trimmed by 6 bases and V by 5 bases; bases with no gene match: 4. Germline lookup yields CDR1 ENHRY and CDR2 SYGVKD. The CDR3 contains 14 residues. CDR3 sequence: CAISPGQPNSPLHF. DNA of the CDR3: TGTGCCATCAGTCCGGGACAGCCTAATTCACCCCTCCACTTT.

V usage is TRBV14 and J usage is TRBJ1-2; D may be TRBD1 (6 bases). CDR3 length: 16 residues. Trimming removed 1 base from V and 1 base from J, with 13 bases in between. The V gene's germline CDR1 is SGHDN and CDR2 FVKESK. As DNA, the CDR3 is TGTGCCAGCAGCCAAGTCGAGGGGGTATATAACTATGGCTACACCTTC. This encodes CASSQVEGVYNYGYTF.

The CDR3 bases are TGTGCCACCGTGGGACAGGGGACCTACGAGCAGTACTTC. Translating it yields CATVGQGTYEQYF. The genes are TRBV10-3 and TRBJ2-7, with 10 bases fitting TRBD1. The length of the CDR3 is 13 residues. Germline trimming cut 10 bases from V and 2 bases from J; bases unmatched to any gene: 5. Germline CDR1 is ENHRY and CDR2 is SYGVKD.

In its sample, this clone was seen once. The chain couples TRBV27 to TRBJ2-2, with D possibly matching TRBD1 (6 bases). V was cut by 3 bases and J by 0 bases, with 8 bases left in between. CDR1 and CDR2 from the germline V gene are MNHEY and SMNVEV (reference sequence). The CDR3 runs 15 residues. CDR3 sequence: CASSLRQANTGELFF. The CDR3 nucleotides are TGTGCCAGCAGTTTGCGACAGGCGAACACCGGGGAGCTGTTTTTT.

The chain employs TRBV14 and TRBJ1-1, with D maybe TRBD1 (5 bases). V was pared by 0 bases and J by 11 bases, with 13 bases between. The CDR3 covers 13 residues. Germline values: CDR1 SGHDN, CDR2 FVKESK. CDR3 amino acids: CASSQDRQGMAFF. CDR3 sequence (DNA): TGTGCCAGCAGCCAAGATCGGCAGGGAATGGCTTTCTTT.

The gene calls are TRBV4-3 and TRBJ1-4; 7 bases fit TRBD1. J was trimmed by 5 bases and V by 1 base; bases with no gene match: 7. The CDR3 runs to 16 residues. In germline, CDR1 is LGHNA, CDR2 YSLEER. The CDR3 region is CASSQGQDRANEKLFF. The CDR3 DNA follows: TGCGCCAGCAGCCAAGGGCAAGACAGGGCAAATGAAAAACTGTTTTTT.

The genes are TRBV5-4 and TRBJ2-5, with 12 bases matching TRBD2. CDR1 is SGHNT and CDR2 is YYREEE in the germline V gene (reference sequence). The J segment lost 2 bases and the V segment lost 0 bases, leaving 5 bases of the junction unmatched. This CDR3 contains 17 residues. The CDR3 here is CASSLGSTSGGQETQYF. In DNA, the CDR3 is TGTGCCAGCAGCTTGGGATCGACTAGCGGGGGACAAGAGACCCAGTACTTC.

CDR3: CASSPGQAGVVGAFF. CDR3 DNA: TGCGCCAGCAGCCCCGGACAGGCTGGCGTTGTGGGAGCTTTCTTT. This rearrangement joins TRBV5-1 to TRBJ1-1; TRBD1 matches at 7 bases. Trimming removed 4 bases from V and 10 bases from J; junction bases left unmatched: 16. Germline V gene sequence: CDR1 SGHRS, CDR2 YFSETQ. The CDR3 is 15 amino acids.

The J gene is TRBJ1-3, the V gene TRBV9, with D possibly TRBD1 on 6 matching bases. Germline V gene lookup returns CDR1 SGDLS and CDR2 YYNGEE. V was shortened by 0 bases and J by 2 bases, with 9 bases between the two germline ends. CDR3 size: 15 residues. CDR3 bases: TGTGCCAGCAGCGTAGGGACAGTGGCTGGAAACACCATATATTTT. Translation gives CASSVGTVAGNTIYF.

The V gene is TRBV6-1, the J gene TRBJ2-6; D is unclear. V dropped 2 bases and J dropped 4 bases, with 9 bases sitting between them. The germline V gene has CDR1 MNHNS and CDR2 SASEGT. The CDR3 has 15 amino acids. CDR3 nucleotide sequence: TGTGCCAGCAGTGAACTGGGCGCGGGGGCCAACGTCCTGACTTTC. This encodes CASSELGAGANVLTF.

This clone was seen more than once but under ten times. V usage is TRBV5-4 and J usage is TRBJ1-1; TRBD1 agrees at 7 bases. CDR1 is SGHNT, CDR2 YYREEE, per germline (reference sequence). V dropped 5 bases and J dropped 0; count of bases not matched to a gene: 4. The CDR3 is 14 residues long. CDR3: CASRTGQVNTEAFF. In DNA, the CDR3 is TGTGCCAGCAGGACAGGACAGGTGAACACTGAAGCTTTCTTT.

This clone came up a few times. This chain connects TRBV19 to TRBJ1-4; no definite D call. This CDR3 contains 13 residues. Trimming took 7 bases from V and 0 from J, leaving 6 bases between them. Germline CDR1 and CDR2: LNHDA and SQIVND (reference sequence). CDR3: CASTGATNEKLFF. In DNA form, the CDR3 reads TGTGCCAGTACGGGTGCAACTAATGAAAAACTGTTTTTT.

J is TRBJ1-1 and V is TRBV19; no clear D gene. This CDR3 comprises 14 residues. Trimming removed 6 bases at V and 0 bases at J, with 11 bases between. CDR1 is LNHDA, CDR2 SQIVND, per germline (reference sequence). The DNA of the CDR3 is TGTGCCAGTAGGTCTGAAGCCATGAACACTGAAGCTTTCTTT. This codes for CASRSEAMNTEAFF.